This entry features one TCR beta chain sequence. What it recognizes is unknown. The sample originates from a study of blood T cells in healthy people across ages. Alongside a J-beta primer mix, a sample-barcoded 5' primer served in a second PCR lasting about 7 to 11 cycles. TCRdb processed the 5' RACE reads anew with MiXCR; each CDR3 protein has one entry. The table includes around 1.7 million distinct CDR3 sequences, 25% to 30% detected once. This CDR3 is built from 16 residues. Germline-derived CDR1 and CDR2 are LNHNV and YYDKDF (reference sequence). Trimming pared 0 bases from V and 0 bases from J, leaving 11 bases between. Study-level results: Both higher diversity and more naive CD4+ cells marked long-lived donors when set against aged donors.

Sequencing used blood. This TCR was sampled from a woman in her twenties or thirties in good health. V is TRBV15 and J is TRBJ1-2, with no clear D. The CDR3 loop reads CATSRDLGPANYGYTF. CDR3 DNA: TGTGCCACCAGCAGAGATTTGGGTCCAGCTAACTATGGCTACACCTTC.